This T cell receptor (beta chain) comes out of a study of cytomegalovirus exposure and HLA in healthy donors. Study information: The study's early data release held about 85 million unique TCRs from HLA-typed donors. Regarding the study as a whole: The only immune exposure information that was available was CMV serostatus. Among TCR sequences, most were rare, though some public TCRs appeared in many donors. When the data were analyzed later, several of the most significant clusters appeared to be linked to common viral pathogens.

PCR primers comprised 60 Vbeta and 13 Jbeta primers. Assay used: immunoSEQ multiplex PCR; TCRdb lists only in-frame clones, some missing. The sample has 150,000 to 200,000 clones, more than 65% seen once. With respect to this clone: Its antigen is unknown.

The V gene lost 10 bases and the J gene lost 3 bases, with 9 bases spanning the gap. This CDR3 has 12 residues. CDR1 and CDR2 (germline): MDHEN, SYDVKM. Sequenced input: PBMCs. The source is a girl aged 10-17 years in good health and CMV-seropositive. V and J are TRBV28 and TRBJ2-2; D ambiguous. This CDR3 is CATKPDTGELFF. DNA of the CDR3: TGTGCCACCAAACCGGACACCGGGGAGCTGTTTTTT.